The source of this T cell receptor beta chain is a study of CXCR3-negative and CXCR3-positive naive CD8 T cells. For this clonotype: The antigen is not known.

TRB cDNA was prepared as libraries by UMI-labeled 5' RACE. From the 5' RACE reads, TCRdb lists one entry per CDR3 protein and no DNA. The sample includes approximately 48,000 distinct CDR3 sequences. Findings and caveats of the study: The majority of assays used fresh PBMCs, and CXCR3 expression partially decreased after cryopreservation. When CXCR3-positive naive cells were set against CXCR3-negative naive cells, the former had more hydrophobic TRB CDR3s. Comparison of naive CXCR3-negative and CXCR3-positive cells revealed similar TRBV-TRBJ usage, while memory cells differed. Diversity proved comparably high across both naive subsets and much lower in memory CD8+ cells.

CDR3 length: 12 residues. This chain links TRBV12-3 or TRBV12-4 with TRBJ1-1; TCRdb's D gene call, TRBD1, goes unchecked for lack of DNA. This receptor was obtained from a human donor in good health. Some clones in this sample may be carry-over from other donors' samples. The sample consisted of naive CXCR3+ CD8+ T cells from blood. As to subset: CD45RO-CCR7+CD27+CD95- naive CD8+ T cells expressing CXCR3 (TNR3+). The CDR3 here is CASSLTGSEAFF.